This T cell receptor (beta chain) was sequenced during a study of spatial heterogeneity in lung cancer. As to time point: sample taken at primary tumor resection. Trimming cost V 7 bases and J 0 bases, with 8 bases left between them. This CDR3 is built from 12 residues. The V gene's germline CDR1 is SQVTM and CDR2 ANQGSEA. Study observations and caveats: Mutation counts in tumors were tracked by counts of expanded intratumoral alpha and beta TCRs.

In regard to this clonotype: Its antigen is unknown.

TCRdb passed the 5' RACE reads through MiXCR, listing each CDR3 protein once. The sample lists roughly 4,000 distinct CDR3 sequences; 15% were seen once. The sequencing used lung tumor tissue, collected at surgery. The chain combines TRBV29-1 with TRBJ2-3; tentatively, D is TRBD2 (5 bases). The source is a female donor with early-stage non-small cell lung cancer. The DNA for the CDR3 is TGCAGCGCCCGAGGGAGCACAGATACGCAGTATTTT. As protein: CSARGSTDTQYF.